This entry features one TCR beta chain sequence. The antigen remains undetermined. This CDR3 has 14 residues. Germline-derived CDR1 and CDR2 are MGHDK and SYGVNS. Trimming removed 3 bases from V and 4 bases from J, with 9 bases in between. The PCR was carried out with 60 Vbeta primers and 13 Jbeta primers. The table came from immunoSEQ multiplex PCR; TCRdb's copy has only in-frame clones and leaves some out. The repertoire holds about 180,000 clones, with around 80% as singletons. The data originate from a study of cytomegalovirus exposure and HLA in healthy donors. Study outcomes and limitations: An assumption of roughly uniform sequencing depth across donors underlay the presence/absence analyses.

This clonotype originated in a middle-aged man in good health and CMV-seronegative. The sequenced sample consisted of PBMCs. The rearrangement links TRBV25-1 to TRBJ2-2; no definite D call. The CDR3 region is CASSDKSITGELFF. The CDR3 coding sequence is TGTGCCAGCAGTGACAAGAGTATCACCGGGGAGCTGTTTTTT.